A single T cell receptor (beta chain) is shown here with its context. Its specificity is unknown. The sample belongs to a study of CD8 T cells in ankylosing spondylitis. TCRdb re-analysed the 5' RACE reads in MiXCR, keeping a single row per CDR3 protein. The sample records fewer than 400,000 distinct CDR3 sequences, about a fifth being singletons. General study points: Seemingly distinctive of ankylosing spondylitis blood was a TCR beta motif formed by eight highly homologous variants.

The CDR3 extends over 18 amino acids. The germline V gene has CDR1 KGHDR and CDR2 SFDVKD. Deletions cut 4 bases from V and 2 bases from J, with 20 bases between. The chain links TRBV24-1 to TRBJ2-1; tentative D call: TRBD2 (6 bases). This TCR was sampled from a male donor with ankylosing spondylitis. The material sequenced was blood, either unsorted or a sorted T cell fraction (not recorded which). Written as DNA, the CDR3 is TGTGCCACCAGTGACCGGACTGGGGATTGGAGGGCCTACAATGAGCAGTTCTTC. This encodes CATSDRTGDWRAYNEQFF.